The next 22 T cell receptor beta chains were all read from a single sample in a study of regulatory T cells in long-lasting Graves disease. Described time point: newly diagnosed GD, antithyroid drugs for less than 3 months. Scientists built the TCR library using RNA that was extracted from PBMCs. Construction of the TCR beta libraries employed iRepertoire HTBI primers in conjunction with Arm-PCR of CDR3 regions. TCRdb redid the calling of the multiplex PCR reads with MiXCR, one entry per CDR3 protein. The profile shows hundreds of thousands of distinct CDR3 sequences, less than 20% of them singletons. The sample was also linked to a second study, of T cells in Graves' hyperthyroidism and ophthalmopathy.

Sequencing used peripheral blood mononuclear cells (PBMCs), obtained at new diagnosis, from a patient treated with antithyroid drugs. These receptors all come from a woman aged 25 to 39 with Graves disease.

This clonotype was recorded at least ten times. This rearrangement joins TRBV12-3 or TRBV12-4 to TRBJ2-3, with D unclear. The V gene lost 11 bases and the J gene lost 0 bases, with 12 bases spanning the gap. This CDR3 is 13 amino acids long. The CDR3 loop reads CAGAPESTDTQYF. CDR3 in DNA: TGTGCCGGAGCTCCAGAAAGCACAGATACGCAGTATTTT.

Points on this clonotype: A much larger clone differs by one base, so this may be a read error. This chain joins TRBV5-1 and TRBJ2-7; D gene unclear. The CDR3 consists of 15 residues. From germline, CDR1 is SGHRS and CDR2 YFSETQ. CDR3 nucleotide sequence: TGCGCCAGCAGCTTGGGGCTCTCCAGCTCCTACGAGCGGTACTTC. It codes for CASSLGLSSSYERYF.

This clonotype was seen repeatedly, ten times or more. The chain combines TRBV19 with TRBJ1-1; the D is unclear. Germline V gives CDR1 LNHDA, CDR2 SQIVND (reference sequence). Trimming removed 5 bases from V and 4 bases from J, with 14 bases in between. This CDR3 contains 14 residues. The CDR3 loop is CASSLGKSGTEAFF. CDR3 coding DNA: TGTGCCAGTAGTTTAGGGAAGAGCGGCACTGAAGCTTTCTTT.

The sample holds many counts of this clonotype. This chain uses TRBV28 with TRBJ1-2, with D possibly TRBD1 on 5 matching bases. Trimming stripped 6 bases from V and 4 bases from J, with 12 bases between. Germline CDR1 and CDR2: MDHEN and SYDVKM. The length of the CDR3 is 13 residues. This CDR3 reads CASSQGGGYGYTF. In DNA, the CDR3 is TGTGCCAGCAGCCAGGGTGGAGGCTATGGCTACACCTTC.

This clonotype was counted many times. The rearrangement links TRBV20-1 to TRBJ2-7; the D is unclear. Germline V gene lookup returns CDR1 DFQATT and CDR2 SNEGSKA (reference sequence). V shed 0 bases and J shed 2 bases, with 11 bases lying between them. The CDR3 is 14 residues long. The CDR3 is CSAREKELAYEQYF. The CDR3 nucleotides read TGCAGTGCTAGAGAGAAGGAGTTGGCCTACGAGCAGTACTTC.

The gene calls are TRBV7-2 and TRBJ2-4; 14 bases map to TRBD2. Germline values: CDR1 SGHTA, CDR2 FQGNSA. This CDR3 region has 21 residues. J gave up 1 base and V 5 bases, and 16 bases lay outside the gene matches. The CDR3 coding sequence is TGTGCCAGCAGCGCGTCTCTGACTAGCGGGAGGGCCGAGGGGGCCAAAAACATTCAGTACTTC. Encoded protein: CASSASLTSGRAEGAKNIQYF. The full variable domain, in which reference TRBV7-2 and TRBJ2-4 provide the parts outside the CDR3, is GAGVSQSPSNKVTEKGKDVELRCDPISGHTALYWYRQSLGQGLEFLIYFQGNSAPDKSGLPSDRFSAERTGGSVSTLTIQRTQQEDSAVYLCASSASLTSGRAEGAKNIQYFGAGTRLSVL.

The chain carries TRBV7-3 and TRBJ1-2; no definite D call. Trimming pared 6 bases from V and 2 bases from J, leaving 19 bases between. The CDR3 covers 16 residues. The germline gives CDR1 SGHTA, CDR2 FQGTGA. Here the CDR3 DNA reads TGTGCCAGCAGGGCCAGGACTGGAAAAGGGAACTATGGCTACACCTTC. Its translation is CASRARTGKGNYGYTF.

This clonotype was recorded at least ten times. V is TRBV2 and J is TRBJ1-1; TRBD1 agrees at 9 bases. V lost 7 bases, J lost 5 bases, and 11 bases stayed unmatched. CDR1 is SNHLY and CDR2 is FYNNEI in the germline V gene. The CDR3 runs 15 residues. The CDR3, as DNA: TGTGCCAGCAAACGGACCGGGACAGGGAGGACTGAAGCTTTCTTT. Translating gives CASKRTGTGRTEAFF.

This clonotype has a count of ten or more. The V and J genes are TRBV2 and TRBJ2-6; D call uncertain. CDR1 and CDR2 from the germline V gene are SNHLY and FYNNEI. The CDR3 covers 16 residues. V lost 7 bases and J lost 4, with 17 bases in between. CDR3 sequence: CASTASGQSGANVLTF. In nucleotides, the CDR3 is TGTGCCAGCACCGCCTCCGGTCAGTCGGGGGCCAACGTCCTGACTTTC.

This clonotype was seen ten or more times. The rearrangement joins TRBV6-1 to TRBJ2-7; no reliable D call. The CDR3 runs to 12 residues. Germline V gene lookup returns CDR1 MNHNS and CDR2 SASEGT. The ends were cut back, 7 bases at V and 7 bases at J, with 14 bases in the middle. The CDR3 region is CASIRAPREQYF. The DNA for the CDR3 is TGTGCCAGCATTAGGGCGCCCCGGGAGCAGTACTTC.

This clonotype has only a few counts. The chain links TRBV4-1 to TRBJ1-5; 8 positions agree with TRBD1. CDR3 length: 15 residues. V trimming: 3 bases; J trimming: 5 bases; junction bases outside the gene matches: 6. Looked up from germline, CDR1 is MGHRA and CDR2 is YSYEKL. This CDR3 reads CASSQIPGGDQPQHF. CDR3 bases: TGCGCCAGCAGCCAGATACCAGGGGGCGATCAGCCCCAGCATTTT.

In this sample, this clonotype turned up many times. J is TRBJ2-5 and V is TRBV2, with 7 bases identical to TRBD1. Germline V gives CDR1 SNHLY, CDR2 FYNNEI. The V and J ends lost 2 bases and 5 bases, in that order; junction bases with no gene match: 11. The CDR3 has 16 amino acids. The CDR3 region has the DNA TGTGCCAGCAGTGAATTAACAAGGGGGCGTTCGGAGACCCAGTACTTC. Translated: CASSELTRGRSETQYF.

This clonotype has a count of ten or more. The chain links TRBV19 to TRBJ1-1; D possibly corresponds to TRBD1 (5 bases). V lost 1 base and J lost 0, with 21 bases in between. CDR1 LNHDA and CDR2 SQIVND come from the germline V gene (reference sequence). This CDR3 comprises 19 residues. This CDR3 reads CASSIGGLRAIGMNTEAFF. CDR3 coding DNA: TGTGCCAGTAGTATAGGAGGGCTCAGGGCTATAGGAATGAACACTGAAGCTTTCTTT.

This clonotype has just a few counts. The CDR3 is CSARDLTGGPMKTQYF. CDR3 coding DNA: TGCAGTGCTAGAGATCTAACGGGAGGGCCGATGAAGACCCAGTACTTC. The chain couples TRBV20-1 to TRBJ2-5; 8 nucleotides align to TRBD2. Germline V gene data show CDR1 as DFQATT and CDR2 as SNEGSKA (reference sequence). V trimming: 0 bases; J trimming: 6 bases; junction bases outside the gene matches: 12. The CDR3 is 16 residues long.

This clonotype appeared many times. The chain combines TRBV2 with TRBJ2-3, with TRBD2 matching 8 bases. V dropped 6 bases and J dropped 0; count of bases not matched to a gene: 8. This CDR3 is 16 amino acids long. Germline V CDR1 and CDR2: SNHLY, FYNNEI. The CDR3 reads CASRRTSGTSTDTQYF. CDR3 DNA: TGTGCCAGCAGGCGAACTAGCGGTACTAGCACAGATACGCAGTATTTT. Filled out from reference TRBV2 and TRBJ2-3, the complete variable domain reads EPEVTQTPSHQVTQMGQEVILRCVPISNHLYFYWYRQILGQKVEFLVSFYNNEISEKSEIFDDQFSVERPDGSNFTLKIRSTKLEDSAMYFCASRRTSGTSTDTQYFGPGTRLTVL.

This clonotype appeared many times. This chain connects TRBV12-3 or TRBV12-4 to TRBJ1-1; D unresolved. This CDR3 region has 16 residues. V was pared by 1 base and J by 3 bases, with 15 bases between. DNA of the CDR3: TGTGCCAGCAGTTTAGTGGGCTGGGCGGCGGACACTGAAGCTTTCTTT. Protein: CASSLVGWAADTEAFF.

This clonotype has a count of ten or more. V gene TRBV28 combines with J gene TRBJ1-4; D ambiguous. Trimming cost V 3 bases and J 8 bases, with 7 bases left between them. Germline-derived CDR1 and CDR2 are MDHEN and SYDVKM. The CDR3 consists of 12 residues. The DNA of the CDR3 is TGTGCCAGCAGTTTGACGGTGGAAAAACTGTTTTTT. It specifies CASSLTVEKLFF.

Remarks on this clonotype: A much larger clonotype is one base distant, so this may be a read error. The chain is built from TRBV7-2 and TRBJ1-5; no reliable D call. Germline values: CDR1 SGHTA, CDR2 FQGNSA. The CDR3 spans 13 residues. V lost 4 bases and J 6 bases, leaving 10 bases between the germline ends. The CDR3 sequence: CASSSYAGQPQHF. DNA of the CDR3: TGTGCCAGCAGCTCCTACGCGGGTCAGCCCCAGCATTTT. Looking up the rest from reference TRBV7-2 and TRBJ1-5 gives the full variable domain: GAGVSQSPSNKVTEKGKDVELRCDPISGHTALYWYRQSLGQGLEFLIYFQGNSAPDKSGLPSDRFSAERTGGSVSTLTIQRTQQEDSAVYLCASSSYAGQPQHFGDGTRLSIL.

This clonotype was seen many times. The rearrangement joins TRBV12-3 or TRBV12-4 to TRBJ1-5; no clear D gene. The CDR3 runs to 14 residues. Trimming left V 7 bases short and J 0 bases short, with 10 bases between. The CDR3 region has the DNA TGTGCCAGCACCATGATGTATAGCAATCAGCCCCAGCATTTT. It encodes CASTMMYSNQPQHF.

This clonotype was seen a handful of times. The chain employs TRBV11-2 and TRBJ2-7, with 8 bases fitting TRBD1. The length of the CDR3 is 14 residues. Germline trimming cut 4 bases from V and 2 bases from J; bases unmatched to any gene: 4. The germline V gene has CDR1 SGHAT and CDR2 FQNNGV. CDR3 sequence reads: CASSSAGGPYEQYF. In DNA, the CDR3 is TGTGCCAGCAGCTCTGCAGGGGGCCCCTACGAGCAGTACTTC.

The table lists this clonotype with a few counts. The chain uses TRBV18 and TRBJ2-5; no clear D. There are 15 residues in the CDR3. V lost 6 bases to trimming and J lost 3 bases, with 17 bases between them. Germline CDR1 KGHSH, CDR2 LQKENI. As DNA, the CDR3 is TGTGCCAGCTCGTACTCGATAGGGTATGAAGAGACCCAGTACTTC. Amino acid sequence: CASSYSIGYEETQYF.

This clonotype was seen a few times. This sequence joins TRBV6-1 and TRBJ1-2; possibly TRBD1 for D (6 bases). CDR3 length: 18 residues. The germline CDR1 and CDR2 sequences are MNHNS and SASEGT. V was trimmed by 2 bases and J by 3 bases, leaving 22 bases between them. CDR3 amino acids: CASSESRGGLTQYYGYTF. The CDR3 DNA follows: TGTGCCAGCAGTGAATCGAGGGGGGGACTCACCCAGTACTATGGCTACACCTTC.